What follows describes a single T cell receptor beta chain. Specified time point: blood 4 weeks post-SBRT, at nephrectomy. Treatment given: 15 Gy SBRT to primary tumor, nephrectomy 4 weeks later. These data are taken from a study of radiation and T cells in renal cell carcinoma. From germline, CDR1 is LNHNV and CDR2 YYDKDF (reference sequence). The CDR3 consists of 15 residues. The V segment lost 1 base and the J segment 6 bases; nucleotides outside the gene matches: 9. Method: immunoSEQ multiplex PCR; TCRdb's copy keeps in-frame clones and lacks some. This table has approximately 170,000 clones, less than 90% appearing once.

V is TRBV15 and J is TRBJ2-7, with 7 bases fitting TRBD1. This clonotype originated in a woman between 45 and 60 years old with renal cell carcinoma. The sample here was blood, taken from a patient whose treatment included radiotherapy and nephrectomy. The CDR3 DNA follows: TGTGCCACCAGCAGAGGGGTGTCAACAGGGGCCGAGCAGTACTTC. Translated: CATSRGVSTGAEQYF.